This record covers a single TCR beta chain. Its antigen is not yet known. Base qualities are not at hand, and no much larger clone is one base apart. In the ophthalmopathy patients, disease was moderately to severely active, with a Clinical Activity Score of 3 or more, a NOSPECS grade of 4 or more, and a duration of less than 3 months. The study excluded patients with uncontrolled infections, other autoimmune diseases, pregnancy or lactation. Clinical symptoms, serum thyroxine and TRAb, thyroid ultrasound, and orbital computed tomography formed the basis for the diagnoses. PBMCs were separated from under 12 ml of fresh peripheral blood using Ficoll-Paque density gradient centrifugation. Total RNA was extracted with Trizol reagent, and quality was checked on an Agilent 2100 Bioanalyzer. TCR beta CDR3 regions were amplified from RNA transcripts. The TCR CDR3 was subjected to a first round of RT-PCR using the HTBI primer set and the Qiagen OneStep RT-PCR kit. Libraries were constructed in a second round of multiplex PCR, after which size selection and purification were performed. Sequencing of the libraries was done on an Illumina HiSeq2000 using paired-end 100 bp reads. On the study's bioinformatics: SOAPnuke was used to process the raw data, throwing out any read that contained adapters or uncalled bases, had a mean Phred below 15, or lacked an exact constant-primer or identifier match. High-quality paired reads were merged using COPE v1.2.5, and each unique nucleotide sequence was defined as a clonotype. MiTCR v1.1 was used to align clonotypes to the IMGT TRBV, TRBD and TRBJ reference segments. Only V-J combinations with frequency above 0.0001, covering 99% to 99.2% of repertoires, were analysed. The TCS score was defined as F50 (clonal expansion) divided by E x V (chaos), with BLOSUM62-based TCRdist calculated between CDR3 peptides within each V-J. Welch's t-statistics and random forest reduced roughly 500 V-J features to under 15, which were used in a naive Bayes classifier (R e1071). TCRdb applied fastp at Q25 and MiXCR to the public reads, then kept only in-frame beta chains. Each CDR3 protein appears once, grouped with its most common genes and DNA. The V and J calls reflect TCRdb's pipeline rather than the authors' work. A total of around 300,000 distinct CDR3 sequences appear in this sample, 22% of them only once. Together, the top ten hold around 65% of the sample.

This entry is derived from a study of T cells in Graves' hyperthyroidism and ophthalmopathy (dated by TCRdb to between 2018 and 2021). For the study in its entirety: Peripheral blood was collected at initial diagnosis, before any treatment. To identify TCR V-J signatures that set the groups apart, the researchers used a discovery cohort of 90 to 100 patients, made up of approximately 43 with Graves' ophthalmopathy and 57 with stable Graves' hyperthyroidism. An independent validation cohort of around 19 hyperthyroidism patients and more than 15 patients who later progressed to ophthalmopathy tested prospective prediction of ophthalmopathy. For training and testing, the 80 to 100 patients in the discovery cohort were randomly divided in a 7:3 ratio. In addition, the study compared T-cell repertoires in thyroid tissue and in blood from five or six Graves' hyperthyroidism patients. After sampling, hyperthyroidism patients received methimazole starting at 30 mg daily, and ophthalmopathy patients received high-dose intravenous methylprednisolone. According to the paper, TCR Vbeta CDR3 sequencing was carried out on around 140 peripheral blood samples, which came from 40 to 45 ophthalmopathy, around 75 hyperthyroidism and approximately 17 progressor patients. The investigation overall reported the following: Sample size was not statistically predetermined, and blinding of investigators to group allocation was not performed. During validation, the model predicted progression to ophthalmopathy a median of approximately 7 months ahead of onset, with 70.59% sensitivity and less than 85% specificity. In cross-validation, a model built on a 13 V-J signature told ophthalmopathy apart from stable hyperthyroidism with 87.88% sensitivity and roughly 81% specificity, and in testing the same model reached 80%/75%. Most expanded thyroid clonotypes (frequency above 0.001) were also found in blood, which suggests that blood repertoires may mirror thyroid immune responses.

Taken from cysteine to phenylalanine, the CDR3 has 19 residues. The read is trimmed to its CDR3 DNA, 57 bases read in frame from base 1. Ends trimmed: V by 6 bases, J by 11 bases; bases unmatched to a gene: 29. For CDR1 and CDR2, the germline V gene (reference sequence) lists LNHDA and SQIVND. The sequencing sample was made of blood. This sequence uses TRBV19 and TRBJ1-2; TRBD1 aligns with 8 central bases. This sequence was found in a man aged 25 to 40 with Graves' ophthalmopathy. The CDR3: CASSATSGQGELPIWGYTF. The nucleotide sequence is given as TGTGCCAGTAGCGCGACCTCCGGACAGGGAGAACTACCGATATGGGGATACACCTTC. Full variable domain (CDR3 extended with the reference TRBV19 and TRBJ1-2 proteins): DGGITQSPKYLFRKEGQNVTLSCEQNLNHDAMYWYRQDPGQGLRLIYYSQIVNDFQKGDIAEGYSVSREKKESFPLTVTSAQKNPTAFYLCASSATSGQGELPIWGYTFGSGTRLTVV.